The rows below give T cell receptor beta chains drawn from one sample of a study of CD8+CD57+ T cells in acquired aplastic anemia. TCRdb analysed the reads with MiXCR anew, one entry per CDR3 protein. This table has about 210,000 distinct CDR3 sequences, around 32% appearing once. The sample comprised sorted CD4+, CD8+, or CD8+CD57+ T cells (not recorded which) from PBMCs. The source of these receptors is a human donor in good health, serving as a control. The CDR3 runs from the conserved cysteine through the conserved F or W. D genes are given only for firm matches. For some rows the clone size is stated as once, few or many, or as a class when expanded; others skip it.

length: 21
J: TRBJ1-1
D: -
V: TRBV24-1
size: many
DNA: TGTGCCACCAGTGATTTTATCGAAAAGACAGGCGATGGGGAAATGAACACTGAAGCTTTCTTT
CDR3: CATSDFIEKTGDGEMNTEAFF

length: 14
J: TRBJ1-2
D: -
V: TRBV20-1
size: many
DNA: TGCAGTGCTAGAGTGATGGGGAGGGACTATGGCTACACCTTC
CDR3: CSARVMGRDYGYTF

length: 13
J: TRBJ1-5
D: -
V: TRBV6-5
size: many
DNA: TGTGCCAGCAGTTACGATAGCAATCAGCCCCAGCATTTT
CDR3: CASSYDSNQPQHF

length: 13
J: TRBJ1-2
D: -
V: TRBV7-2
size: many
DNA: TGTGCCAGCAGCTTAGGCAGGGAGGATGGCTACACCTTC
CDR3: CASSLGREDGYTF

length: 13
J: TRBJ1-2
D: -
V: TRBV29-1
size: once
DNA: TGCAGCTGGGGAAGGACGGGAAACTATGGCTACACCTTC
CDR3: CSWGRTGNYGYTF

length: 17
J: TRBJ2-1
D: -
V: TRBV11-1
size: -
DNA: TGTGCCAGCAGCTTAGCTTCTCTATCGAGCTCCTACAGTGAGCAGTTCTTC
CDR3: CASSLASLSSSYSEQFF

length: 12
J: TRBJ2-1
D: -
V: TRBV3-1
size: few
DNA: TGTGCCAGCAGCTTGGGGTGGGCCCAGCAGTTCTTC
CDR3: CASSLGWAQQFF

length: 11
J: TRBJ1-1
D: -
V: TRBV10-3
size: many
DNA: TGTGCCATCAAGGGGGGTACTGAAGCTTTCTTT
CDR3: CAIKGGTEAFF

length: 13
J: TRBJ1-2
D: -
V: TRBV5-1
size: many
DNA: TGCGCCAGCAAACGGGATGATAACTATGGCTACACCTTC
CDR3: CASKRDDNYGYTF

length: 17
J: TRBJ2-2
D: TRBD1
V: TRBV10-3
size: many
DNA: TGTGCCATCAGTTCGACAACAGGGGGCGCCGGCACCGGGGAGCTGTTTTTT
CDR3: CAISSTTGGAGTGELFF

length: 14
J: TRBJ2-5
D: TRBD1
V: TRBV20-1
size: -
DNA: TGCAGTGCTACGTCGGACAGGGCAAGGGAGACCCAGTACTTC
CDR3: CSATSDRARETQYF

length: 14
J: TRBJ1-1
D: -
V: TRBV3-1
size: few
DNA: TGTGCCAGCAGCCACACAGGGTGGGACACTGAAGCTTTCTTT
CDR3: CASSHTGWDTEAFF

length: 14
J: TRBJ1-2
D: TRBD1
V: TRBV30
size: many
DNA: TGTGCCTGGAGTAGGGACAGGGGATCATGGGGCTACACCTTC
CDR3: CAWSRDRGSWGYTF

length: 16
J: TRBJ2-7
D: -
V: TRBV11-2
size: many
DNA: TGTGCCAGCAGCCCCTTAAGAGGGAGGACGAATTACGAGCAGTACTTC
CDR3: CASSPLRGRTNYEQYF

length: 13
J: TRBJ2-5
D: -
V: TRBV19
size: many
DNA: TGTGCCAGTAGTATCCTCCTCCAGGGCCCTAAGTACTTC
CDR3: CASSILLQGPKYF

length: 15
J: TRBJ2-1
D: TRBD2
V: TRBV29-1
size: -
DNA: TGCAGCGTTGAGAGGACTAGCGGGAGTTACAATGAGCAGTTCTTC
CDR3: CSVERTSGSYNEQFF

length: 16
J: TRBJ2-3
D: -
V: TRBV25-1
size: few
DNA: TGTGCCAGCAGTGAATATCGAGGGGGGAGCACAGATACGCGGTACTTT
CDR3: CASSEYRGGSTDTRYF

length: 14
J: TRBJ1-6
D: -
V: TRBV25-1
size: -
DNA: TGTGCCAGCAGTGAAGGGCGGAGTAATTCACCCCTCCACTTT
CDR3: CASSEGRSNSPLHF

length: 15
J: TRBJ1-6
D: -
V: TRBV2
size: many
DNA: TGTGCCAGCAACCGGGAGAGCTCCTATAATTCACCCCTCCACTTT
CDR3: CASNRESSYNSPLHF

length: 17
J: TRBJ2-5
D: TRBD2
V: TRBV2
size: -
DNA: TGTGCCAGCAGTGACGTTATACTAGCGGGGGAGAGAGAGACCCAGTACTTC
CDR3: CASSDVILAGERETQYF

length: 15
J: TRBJ1-1
D: TRBD1
V: TRBV4-2
size: -
DNA: TGTGCCAGCAGCCCAACGGGACAGGAGAACACTGAAGCTTTCTTT
CDR3: CASSPTGQENTEAFF

length: 17
J: TRBJ2-5
D: -
V: TRBV11-1
size: -
DNA: TGTGCCAGCAGCCCCCTCACAGGGATACTAAGGGGGGAGACCCAGTACTTC
CDR3: CASSPLTGILRGETQYF

length: 15
J: TRBJ2-2
D: TRBD2
V: TRBV30
size: few
DNA: TGTGCCTCATCTACTAGCGGAGATCAAACCGGGGAGCTGTTTTTT
CDR3: CASSTSGDQTGELFF

length: 13
J: TRBJ2-1
D: -
V: TRBV7-2
size: many
DNA: TGTGCCAGCAGCTTAGTCTCTACGTATGAGCAGTTCTTC
CDR3: CASSLVSTYEQFF

length: 14
J: TRBJ2-4
D: -
V: TRBV5-6
size: -
DNA: TGTGCCAGCAGTCTGACAGTAGCCAAAAACATTCAGTACTTC
CDR3: CASSLTVAKNIQYF

length: 18
J: TRBJ1-3
D: TRBD1
V: TRBV6-4
size: -
DNA: TGTGCCAGCAGTGACTCGATACGGGACAGACCCTCTGGAAACACCATATATTTT
CDR3: CASSDSIRDRPSGNTIYF

length: 17
J: TRBJ1-5
D: TRBD1
V: TRBV6-5
size: -
DNA: TGTGCCAGCAGTTACGGCCCAGGACAGGGGGCCGGTCAGCCCCAGCATTTT
CDR3: CASSYGPGQGAGQPQHF

length: 14
J: TRBJ1-1
D: -
V: TRBV5-1
size: few
DNA: TGCGCCAGCAGCTTGGTTCCAGGTACCACTGAAGCTTTCTTT
CDR3: CASSLVPGTTEAFF

length: 12
J: TRBJ2-7
D: TRBD2
V: TRBV10-3
size: -
DNA: TGTGCCATCGGGACTAGCGTTCACGAGCAGTACTTC
CDR3: CAIGTSVHEQYF

length: 12
J: TRBJ2-4
D: -
V: TRBV10-1
size: many
DNA: TGCGCCAGCAGTGAGGACTTAAACATTCAGTACTTC
CDR3: CASSEDLNIQYF

length: 14
J: TRBJ2-1
D: -
V: TRBV19
size: many
DNA: TGTGCCAGTAGTGGGACCGGACAGAGCAATGAGCAGTTCTTC
CDR3: CASSGTGQSNEQFF

length: 14
J: TRBJ1-6
D: -
V: TRBV10-3
size: many
DNA: TGTGCCATCAAGAGGGGGGGGATCGGTTCACCCCTCCACTTT
CDR3: CAIKRGGIGSPLHF

length: 15
J: TRBJ1-5
D: TRBD1
V: TRBV19
size: many
DNA: TGTGCCAGTACCCTACAGGGGCATAGCAATCAGCCCCAGCATTTT
CDR3: CASTLQGHSNQPQHF

length: 16
J: TRBJ2-7
D: TRBD2
V: TRBV15
size: many
DNA: TGTGCCACCAGCAGAGAGGGACTAGCAAGCTCCTACGAGCAGTACTTC
CDR3: CATSREGLASSYEQYF

length: 16
J: TRBJ2-3
D: -
V: TRBV2
size: -
DNA: TGTGCCAGCAGCCCCCGGGCCAAACTCCACACAGATACGCAGTATTTT
CDR3: CASSPRAKLHTDTQYF

length: 13
J: TRBJ1-1
D: -
V: TRBV3-1
size: -
DNA: TGTGCCAGCAGCCAATCTTCAGGTACTGAAGCTTTCTTT
CDR3: CASSQSSGTEAFF

length: 13
J: TRBJ1-1
D: -
V: TRBV29-1
size: many
DNA: TGCAGCGTTACGGAATGGCGGGACACTGAAGCTTTCTTT
CDR3: CSVTEWRDTEAFF